The T cell receptor (beta chain) described here comes from a study of radiation and T cells in renal cell carcinoma. Study-wide results and caveats: Pretreatment tumor biopsies were lacking, so baseline clonotypes are unknown. From baseline, blood top tumor clonotypes peaked at 2 weeks post-radiation.

Clones were sequenced by immunoSEQ multiplex PCR, and TCRdb holds only the in-frame ones, with some missing. The sample lists 70,000 to 95,000 clones, approximately 83% occurring once. Time point noted: baseline pretreatment blood. Treatment specified: 15 Gy SBRT to primary tumor, nephrectomy 4 weeks later. Remarks on this clone: Its antigen is not identified.

The CDR3 extends over 13 amino acids. Germline CDR1 and CDR2: MDHEN and SYDVKM. The TCR originated in a man in his fifties or sixties with renal cell carcinoma. V gene TRBV28 combines with J gene TRBJ2-7; D not certain. Material: blood, obtained from a patient whose treatment included radiotherapy and nephrectomy. As DNA, the CDR3 is TGTTCGGCACTGGCTCCAAATTCCTACGAGCAGTACTTC. It specifies CSALAPNSYEQYF.